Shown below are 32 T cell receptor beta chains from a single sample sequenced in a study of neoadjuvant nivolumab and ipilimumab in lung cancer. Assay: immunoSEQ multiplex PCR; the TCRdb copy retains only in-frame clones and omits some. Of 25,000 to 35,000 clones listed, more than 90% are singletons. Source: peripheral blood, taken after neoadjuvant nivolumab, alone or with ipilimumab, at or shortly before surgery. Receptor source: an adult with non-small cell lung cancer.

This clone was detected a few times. CDR3 sequence reads: CASSYSLGQDTQYF. The CDR3, as DNA: TGTGCCAGCAGTTACTCCCTGGGACAGGATACGCAGTATTTT. The chain links TRBV6-5 to TRBJ2-3; the match to TRBD1 covers 7 bases. CDR1 is MNHEY, CDR2 SVGAGI, per germline. V was clipped by 0 bases and J by 6 bases; unmatched bases: 3. CDR3 length: 14 residues.

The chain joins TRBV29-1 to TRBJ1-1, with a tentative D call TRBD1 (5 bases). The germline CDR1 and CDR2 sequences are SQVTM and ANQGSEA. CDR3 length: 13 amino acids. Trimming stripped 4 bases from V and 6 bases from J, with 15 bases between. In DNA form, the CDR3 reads TGCAGCGTTGTCTGGGGGTCCTGGCCTGAAGCTTTCTTT. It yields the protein CSVVWGSWPEAFF.

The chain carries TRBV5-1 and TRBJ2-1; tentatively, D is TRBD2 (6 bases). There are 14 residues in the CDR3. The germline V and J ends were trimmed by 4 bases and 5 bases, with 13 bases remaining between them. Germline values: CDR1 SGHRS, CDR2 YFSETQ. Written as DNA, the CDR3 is TGCGCCAGCAGCGTGGGGACTTCTCACAATGAGCAGTTCTTC. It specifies CASSVGTSHNEQFF. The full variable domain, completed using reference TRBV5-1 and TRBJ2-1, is KAGVTQTPRYLIKTRGQQVTLSCSPISGHRSVSWYQQTPGQGLQFLFEYFSETQRNKGNFPGRFSGRQFSNSRSEMNVSTLELGDSALYLCASSVGTSHNEQFFGPGTRLTVL.

The CDR3 sequence: CASSQELSTGELFF. The DNA for the CDR3 is TGTGCCAGCAGCCAAGAACTATCCACCGGGGAGCTGTTTTTT. The V call is TRBV14, the J call TRBJ2-2; D remains unclear. Germline V gives CDR1 SGHDN, CDR2 FVKESK. V was clipped by 0 bases and J by 4 bases, with 6 bases between them. There are 14 residues in the CDR3. The full variable domain, its missing parts supplied by reference TRBV14 and TRBJ2-2, is EAGVTQFPSHSVIEKGQTVTLRCDPISGHDNLYWYRRVMGKEIKFLLHFVKESKQDESGMPNNRFLAERTGGTYSTLKVQPAELEDSGVYFCASSQELSTGELFFGEGSRLTVL.

The CDR3 reads CASTRVWDRGSEAFF. The CDR3 region has the DNA TGTGCCAGCACCCGCGTCTGGGACAGGGGGTCTGAAGCTTTCTTT. V and J are TRBV28 and TRBJ1-1; 11 nucleotides line up with TRBD1. CDR1 is MDHEN, CDR2 SYDVKM, per germline. There are 15 residues in the CDR3. V trimming: 7 bases; J trimming: 6 bases; junction bases outside the gene matches: 10. The full variable domain, completed using reference TRBV28 and TRBJ1-1, is DVKVTQSSRYLVKRTGEKVFLECVQDMDHENMFWYRQDPGLGLRLIYFSYDVKMKEKGDIPEGYSVSREKKERFSLILESASTNQTSMYLCASTRVWDRGSEAFFGQGTRLTVV.

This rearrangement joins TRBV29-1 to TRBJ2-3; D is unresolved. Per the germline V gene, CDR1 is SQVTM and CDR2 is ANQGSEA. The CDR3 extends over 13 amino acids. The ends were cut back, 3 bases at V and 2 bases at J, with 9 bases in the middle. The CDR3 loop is CSVDYGHTDTQYF. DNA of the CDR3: TGCAGCGTTGACTACGGCCACACAGATACGCAGTATTTT.

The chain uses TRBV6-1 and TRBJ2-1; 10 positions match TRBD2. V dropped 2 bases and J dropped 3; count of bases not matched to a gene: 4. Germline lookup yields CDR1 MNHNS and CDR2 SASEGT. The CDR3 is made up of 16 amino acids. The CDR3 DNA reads TGTGCCAGCAGTGAAAGCGGGAGGGCCGTCTACAATGAGCAGTTCTTC. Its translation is CASSESGRAVYNEQFF.

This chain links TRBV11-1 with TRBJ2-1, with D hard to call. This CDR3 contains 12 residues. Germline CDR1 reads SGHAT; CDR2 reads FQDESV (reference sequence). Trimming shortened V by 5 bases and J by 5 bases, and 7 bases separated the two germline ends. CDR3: CASSLRDNEQFF. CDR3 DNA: TGTGCCAGCAGCCTACGGGACAATGAGCAGTTCTTC.

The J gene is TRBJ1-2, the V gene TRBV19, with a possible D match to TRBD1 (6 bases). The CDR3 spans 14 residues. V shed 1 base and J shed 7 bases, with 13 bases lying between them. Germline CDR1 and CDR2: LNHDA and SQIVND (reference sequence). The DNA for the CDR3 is TGTGCCAGTAGTATAGCTTTGGGGGCCGGTGGCTACACCTTC. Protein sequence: CASSIALGAGGYTF.

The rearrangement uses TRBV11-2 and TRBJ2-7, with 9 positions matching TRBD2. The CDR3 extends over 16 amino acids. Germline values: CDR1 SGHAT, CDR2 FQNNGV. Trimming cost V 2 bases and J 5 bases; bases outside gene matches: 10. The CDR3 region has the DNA TGTGCCAGCAGCTTAATCGGGGCTAGCGGGATAGACGAGCAGTACTTC. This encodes CASSLIGASGIDEQYF.

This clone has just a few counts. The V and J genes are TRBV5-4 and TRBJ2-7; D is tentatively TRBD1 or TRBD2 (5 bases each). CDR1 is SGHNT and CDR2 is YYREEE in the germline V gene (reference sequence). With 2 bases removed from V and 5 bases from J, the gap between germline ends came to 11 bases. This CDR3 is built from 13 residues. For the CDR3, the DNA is TGTGCCAGCAGCTTCATCGGGACGAACGAGCAGTACTTC. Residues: CASSFIGTNEQYF.

Here the CDR3 DNA reads TGTGCCAGCTCATCGGGGACTAGCGGGAGTACAGATACGCAGTATTTT. Residues: CASSSGTSGSTDTQYF. This chain links TRBV18 with TRBJ2-3, with 14 nucleotides matching TRBD2. The ends lost 5 bases at V and 3 bases at J; junction bases unmatched: 4. The CDR3 is 16 residues long. CDR1 and CDR2 (germline): KGHSH, LQKENI.

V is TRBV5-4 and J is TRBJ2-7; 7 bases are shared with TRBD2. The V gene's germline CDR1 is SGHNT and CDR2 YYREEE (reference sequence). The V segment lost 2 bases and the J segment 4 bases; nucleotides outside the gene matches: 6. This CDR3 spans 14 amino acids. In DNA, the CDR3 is TGTGCCAGCAGCTTTGACGGGAGGCAGTACGAGCAGTACTTC. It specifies CASSFDGRQYEQYF.

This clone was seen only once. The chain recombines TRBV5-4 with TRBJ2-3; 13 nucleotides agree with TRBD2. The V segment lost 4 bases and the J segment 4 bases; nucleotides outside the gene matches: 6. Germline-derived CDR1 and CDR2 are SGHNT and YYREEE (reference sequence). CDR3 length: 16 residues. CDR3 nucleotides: TGTGCCAGCAGCCCCGGGACTAGCGGGAATCCAGATACGCAGTATTTT. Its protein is CASSPGTSGNPDTQYF.

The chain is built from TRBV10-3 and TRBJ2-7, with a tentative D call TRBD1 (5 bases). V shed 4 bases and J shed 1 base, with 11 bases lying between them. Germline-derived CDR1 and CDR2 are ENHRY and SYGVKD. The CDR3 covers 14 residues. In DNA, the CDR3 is TGTGCCATCAGTGCTCCAGGGTCATCCTACGAGCAGTACTTC. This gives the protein CAISAPGSSYEQYF.

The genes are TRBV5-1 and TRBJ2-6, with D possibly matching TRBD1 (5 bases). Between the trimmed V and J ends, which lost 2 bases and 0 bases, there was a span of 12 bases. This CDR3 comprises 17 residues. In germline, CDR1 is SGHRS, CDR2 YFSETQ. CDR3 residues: CASSFSPGASGANVLTF. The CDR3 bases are TGCGCCAGCAGCTTCTCTCCTGGGGCCTCTGGGGCCAACGTCCTGACTTTC.

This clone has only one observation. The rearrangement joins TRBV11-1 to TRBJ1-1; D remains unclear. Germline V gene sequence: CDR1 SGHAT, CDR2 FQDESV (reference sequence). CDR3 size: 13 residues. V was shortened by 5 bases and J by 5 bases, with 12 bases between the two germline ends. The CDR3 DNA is TGTGCCAGCAGCCCACGCTGGGGTACTGAAGCTTTCTTT. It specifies CASSPRWGTEAFF.

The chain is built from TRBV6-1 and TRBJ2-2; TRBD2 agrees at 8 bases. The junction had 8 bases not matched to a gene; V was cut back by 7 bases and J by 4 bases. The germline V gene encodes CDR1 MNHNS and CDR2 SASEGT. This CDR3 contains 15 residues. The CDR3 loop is CASTPSGSVTGELFF. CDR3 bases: TGTGCCAGCACCCCGAGCGGGAGTGTCACCGGGGAGCTGTTTTTT.

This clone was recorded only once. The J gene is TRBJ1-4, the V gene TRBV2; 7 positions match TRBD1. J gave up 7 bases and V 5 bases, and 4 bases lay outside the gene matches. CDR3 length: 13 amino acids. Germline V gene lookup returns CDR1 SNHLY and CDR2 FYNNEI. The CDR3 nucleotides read TGTGCCAGCAGTTTGACAGGGCCTGAAAAACTGTTTTTT. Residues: CASSLTGPEKLFF.

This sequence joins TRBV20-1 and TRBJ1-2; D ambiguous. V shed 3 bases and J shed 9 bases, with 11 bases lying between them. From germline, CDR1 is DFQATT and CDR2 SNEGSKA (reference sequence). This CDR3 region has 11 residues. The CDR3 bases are TGCAGTGCTAGGGGAGACTGGAGCTACACCTTC. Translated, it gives CSARGDWSYTF.

The CDR3: CASSEVAGDLGDTQYF. CDR3 DNA: TGTGCCAGCAGTGAAGTGGCTGGGGATTTGGGAGATACGCAGTATTTT. The chain combines TRBV2 with TRBJ2-3; no definite D call. V was pared by 1 base and J by 5 bases, with 16 bases between. The CDR3 sequence is 16 residues long. Germline values: CDR1 SNHLY, CDR2 FYNNEI. Together with reference TRBV2 and TRBJ2-3, the CDR3 gives the full variable domain: EPEVTQTPSHQVTQMGQEVILRCVPISNHLYFYWYRQILGQKVEFLVSFYNNEISEKSEIFDDQFSVERPDGSNFTLKIRSTKLEDSAMYFCASSEVAGDLGDTQYFGPGTRLTVL.

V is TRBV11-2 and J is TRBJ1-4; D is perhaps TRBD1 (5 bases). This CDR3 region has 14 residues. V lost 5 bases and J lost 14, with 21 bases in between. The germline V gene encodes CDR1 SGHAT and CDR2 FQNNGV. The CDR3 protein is CASSVGTGEKGLFF. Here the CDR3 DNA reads TGTGCCAGCAGCGTCGGGACCGGTGAAAAGGGGCTGTTTTTT.

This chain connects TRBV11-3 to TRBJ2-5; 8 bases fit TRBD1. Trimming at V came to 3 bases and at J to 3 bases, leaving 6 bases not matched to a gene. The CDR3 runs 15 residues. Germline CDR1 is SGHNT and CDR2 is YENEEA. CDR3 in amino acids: CASSFGQGAEETQYF. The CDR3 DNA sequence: TGTGCCAGCAGCTTTGGCCAGGGGGCGGAAGAGACCCAGTACTTC.

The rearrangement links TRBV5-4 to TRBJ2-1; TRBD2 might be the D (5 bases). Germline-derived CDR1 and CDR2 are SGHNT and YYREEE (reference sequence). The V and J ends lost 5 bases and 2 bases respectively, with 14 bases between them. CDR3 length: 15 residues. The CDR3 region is CASSRDPGAYNEQFF. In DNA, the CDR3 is TGTGCCAGCAGTCGGGATCCCGGGGCCTACAATGAGCAGTTCTTC.

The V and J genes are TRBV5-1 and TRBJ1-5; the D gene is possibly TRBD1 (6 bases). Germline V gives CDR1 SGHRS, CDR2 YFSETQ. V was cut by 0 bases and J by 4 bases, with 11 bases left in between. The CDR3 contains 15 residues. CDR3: CASSLVPGANQPQHF. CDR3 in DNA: TGCGCCAGCAGCTTGGTACCAGGGGCTAATCAGCCCCAGCATTTT.

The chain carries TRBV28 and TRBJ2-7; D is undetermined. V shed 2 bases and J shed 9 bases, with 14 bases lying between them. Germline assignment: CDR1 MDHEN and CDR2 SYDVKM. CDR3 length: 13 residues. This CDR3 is CASSLHATTGQYF. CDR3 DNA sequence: TGTGCCAGCAGTTTACATGCCACTACGGGGCAGTACTTC.

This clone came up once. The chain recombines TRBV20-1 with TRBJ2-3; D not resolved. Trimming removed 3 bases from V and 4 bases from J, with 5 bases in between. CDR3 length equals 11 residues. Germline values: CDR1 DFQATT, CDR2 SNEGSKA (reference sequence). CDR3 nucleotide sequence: TGCAGTGCTAGTCGGGCAGATACGCAGTATTTT. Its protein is CSASRADTQYF.

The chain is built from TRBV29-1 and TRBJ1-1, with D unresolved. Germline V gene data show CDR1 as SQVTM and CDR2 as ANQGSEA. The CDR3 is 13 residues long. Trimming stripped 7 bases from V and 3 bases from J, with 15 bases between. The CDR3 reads CSAGSWEDTEAFF. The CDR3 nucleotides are TGCAGCGCCGGGAGTTGGGAGGACACTGAAGCTTTCTTT.

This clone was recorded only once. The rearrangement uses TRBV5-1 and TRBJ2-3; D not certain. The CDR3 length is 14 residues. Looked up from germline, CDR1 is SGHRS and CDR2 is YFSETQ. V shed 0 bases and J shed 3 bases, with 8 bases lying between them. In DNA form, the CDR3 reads TGCGCCAGCAGCTTGGGCGGTGGGACAGATACGCAGTATTTT. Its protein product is CASSLGGGTDTQYF.

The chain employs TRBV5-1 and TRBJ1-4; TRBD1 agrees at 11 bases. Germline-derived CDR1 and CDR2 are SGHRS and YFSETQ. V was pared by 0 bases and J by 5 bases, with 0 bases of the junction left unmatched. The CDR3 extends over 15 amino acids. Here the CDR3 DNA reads TGCGCCAGCAGCTTGGGGGACAGGGGGAATGAAAAACTGTTTTTT. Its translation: CASSLGDRGNEKLFF.

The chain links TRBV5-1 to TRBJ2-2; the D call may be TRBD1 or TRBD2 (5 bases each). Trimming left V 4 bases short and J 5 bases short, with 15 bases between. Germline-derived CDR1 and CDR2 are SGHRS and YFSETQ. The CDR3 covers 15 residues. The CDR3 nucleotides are TGCGCCAGCAGCCCCCGAGGGCAGGGTACCGGGGAGCTGTTTTTT. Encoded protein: CASSPRGQGTGELFF. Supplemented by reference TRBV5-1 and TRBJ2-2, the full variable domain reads KAGVTQTPRYLIKTRGQQVTLSCSPISGHRSVSWYQQTPGQGLQFLFEYFSETQRNKGNFPGRFSGRQFSNSRSEMNVSTLELGDSALYLCASSPRGQGTGELFFGEGSRLTVL.

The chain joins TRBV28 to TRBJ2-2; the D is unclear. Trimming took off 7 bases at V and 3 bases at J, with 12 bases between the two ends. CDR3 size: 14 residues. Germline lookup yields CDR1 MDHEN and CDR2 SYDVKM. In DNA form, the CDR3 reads TGTGCCAGCATCCCTGGAAGCCACACCGGGGAGCTGTTTTTT. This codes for CASIPGSHTGELFF.